This T cell receptor (beta chain) was captured in a study of T-cell memory formation after mild COVID-19. Study-wide results and limits: Among contracting clones, CD4+ were mainly CM/EM and CD8+ enriched in EMRA. Proof of SARS-CoV-2 specificity was absent for the second-wave clones that crested on day 37. Clones contracting day 15 to 85 were balanced CD4/CD8; later expanders leaned CD4+.

Using constant-segment primers, 5'RACE produced TCR alpha and TCR beta cDNA libraries carrying sample barcodes and UMIs. TCRdb reprocessed the 5' RACE reads via MiXCR and lists one record per CDR3 protein. Here the sample spans 200,000 or so distinct CDR3 sequences, around 16% being singletons. Germline CDR1 is MNHEY and CDR2 is SMNVEV (reference sequence). The CDR3 length is 17 residues. The V segment lost 2 bases and the J segment 5 bases; nucleotides outside the gene matches: 10. A word on this clonotype: The antigen is not known.

The TCR originated in an adult woman who had mild COVID-19 (a few samples of this study predate the infection). Cell type and time point are not known. The chain uses TRBV27 and TRBJ1-2, with 11 bases aligning to TRBD1. Sequencing was done on a sample of PBMCs or a T cell subset sorted from them (not recorded which). The CDR3 protein is CASSLTPPGTGGYGYTF. The CDR3 nucleotides are TGTGCCAGCAGTTTAACTCCTCCCGGGACAGGGGGATATGGCTACACCTTC.